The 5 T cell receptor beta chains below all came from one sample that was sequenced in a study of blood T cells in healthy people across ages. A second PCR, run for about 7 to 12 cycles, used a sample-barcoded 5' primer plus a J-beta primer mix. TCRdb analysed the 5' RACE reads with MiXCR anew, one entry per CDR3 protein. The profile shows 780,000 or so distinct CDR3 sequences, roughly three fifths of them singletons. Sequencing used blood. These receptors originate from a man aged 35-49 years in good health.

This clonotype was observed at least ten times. The CDR3, as DNA: TGCAGTGCTAGTGGGGACTCGAACTACGAGCAGTACTTC. Amino acid sequence: CSASGDSNYEQYF. The chain couples TRBV20-1 to TRBJ2-7, with a possible D match to TRBD2 (6 bases). This CDR3 spans 13 amino acids. Germline V gene sequence: CDR1 DFQATT, CDR2 SNEGSKA (reference sequence). V was clipped by 3 bases and J by 3 bases, with 12 bases between them.

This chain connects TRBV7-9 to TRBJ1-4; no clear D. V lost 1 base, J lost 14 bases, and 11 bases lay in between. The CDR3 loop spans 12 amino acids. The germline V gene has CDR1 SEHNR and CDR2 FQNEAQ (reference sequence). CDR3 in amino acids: CASSLEQNILFF. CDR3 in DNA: TGTGCCAGCAGCTTAGAGCAGAATATCCTGTTTTTT.

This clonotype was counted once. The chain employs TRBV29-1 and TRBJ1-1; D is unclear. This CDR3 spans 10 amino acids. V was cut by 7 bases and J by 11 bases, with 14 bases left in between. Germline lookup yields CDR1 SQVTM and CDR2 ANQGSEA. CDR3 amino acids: CSAQIERAFF. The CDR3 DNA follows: TGCAGCGCCCAAATAGAAAGGGCTTTCTTT.

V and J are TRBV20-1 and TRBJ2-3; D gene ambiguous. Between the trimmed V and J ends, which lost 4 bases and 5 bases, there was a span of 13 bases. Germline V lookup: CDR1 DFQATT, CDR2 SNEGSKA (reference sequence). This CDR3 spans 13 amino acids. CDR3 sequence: CSAIPQPRDTQYF. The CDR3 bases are TGCAGTGCTATTCCCCAACCGAGAGATACGCAGTATTTT.

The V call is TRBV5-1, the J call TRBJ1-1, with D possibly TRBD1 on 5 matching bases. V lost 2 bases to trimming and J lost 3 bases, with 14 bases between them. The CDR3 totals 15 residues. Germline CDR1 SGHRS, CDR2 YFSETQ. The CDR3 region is CASSFFQGHDTEAFF. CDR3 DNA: TGCGCCAGCAGCTTTTTCCAGGGCCATGACACTGAAGCTTTCTTT.